This T cell receptor (beta chain) was captured by sequencing in a study of CD8 T cells in ankylosing spondylitis. General study points: Eight highly homologous variants made up a TCR beta motif, and this motif appeared characteristic of ankylosing spondylitis blood.

MiXCR, applied by TCRdb to the 5' RACE reads, yields one record per CDR3 protein. The sample holds 200,000 to 300,000 distinct CDR3 sequences, 8% to 11% seen once. Unmatched junction bases numbered 10, after V lost 7 bases and J lost 3 bases. The CDR3 covers 17 residues. This clonotype has ten or more counts. The target antigen is unknown. J is TRBJ2-2 and V is TRBV12-3 or TRBV12-4, with 11 bases that match TRBD2. The sequence was obtained from a male donor with ankylosing spondylitis or in good health (not recorded which). Sequenced material: blood, either unsorted or a sorted T cell fraction (not recorded which). The CDR3 loop reads CASTPRSSGGYTGELFF. In DNA form, the CDR3 reads TGTGCCAGCACCCCGCGGTCTAGCGGGGGGTACACCGGGGAGCTGTTTTTT.